The rows below give T cell receptor beta chains drawn from one sample of a study of T cells in Graves' hyperthyroidism and ophthalmopathy. Using its own MiXCR run on the multiplex PCR reads, TCRdb lists one record per CDR3 protein. This sample yields about 370,000 distinct CDR3 sequences, of which nearly 15% are seen a single time; approximately 19% belongs to the top ten. The sequenced sample consisted of blood. These receptors were collected from a woman aged 60-70 years with Graves' ophthalmopathy. Both conserved end residues are part of each CDR3. Each record gives: D gene, V gene, J gene, clone size, CDR3 DNA, CDR3 protein. The D gene is left open where the match is weak. Rows may omit the clone size; those that give it use once, few, many or a size class.

d_gene: .
v_gene: TRBV7-8
j_gene: TRBJ1-1
abundance: many
CDR3nt: TGTGCCAGCAGCTTAATTCTGAACACTGAAGCTTTCTTT
CDR3aa: CASSLILNTEAFF

d_gene: TRBD2
v_gene: TRBV6-2/TRBV6-3
j_gene: TRBJ2-3
abundance: .
CDR3nt: TGTGCCAGCACTAGCGGGAGAGCAGATACGCAGTATTTT
CDR3aa: CASTSGRADTQYF

d_gene: .
v_gene: TRBV20-1
j_gene: TRBJ2-3
abundance: few
CDR3nt: TGCAGCTCCCACCCCAGCCACACAGATACGCAGTATTTT
CDR3aa: CSSHPSHTDTQYF

d_gene: TRBD1
v_gene: TRBV5-6
j_gene: TRBJ1-5
abundance: many
CDR3nt: TGTGCCAGCAGCTTGGGGCAGGGGGCTTGGGAGCAGCCCCAGCATTTT
CDR3aa: CASSLGQGAWEQPQHF

d_gene: .
v_gene: TRBV11-2
j_gene: TRBJ2-3
abundance: many
CDR3nt: TGTGCCAGCAGCTTAAGTAGGGATGGCACAGATACGCAGTATTTT
CDR3aa: CASSLSRDGTDTQYF

d_gene: TRBD1
v_gene: TRBV5-1
j_gene: TRBJ2-5
abundance: .
CDR3nt: TGCGCCAGCAGCTTGGCCGGGACAGGGGGACAAGAGGCCCAGTACTTC
CDR3aa: CASSLAGTGGQEAQYF

d_gene: .
v_gene: TRBV25-1
j_gene: TRBJ2-6
abundance: .
CDR3nt: TGTGCCAGCAGTGAATCCTTCTCTGGGGCCAACGTCCTGACTTTC
CDR3aa: CASSESFSGANVLTF

d_gene: TRBD1
v_gene: TRBV28
j_gene: TRBJ1-4
abundance: few
CDR3nt: TGTGCCAGCAGTCCCCCCGAGGGGGCAGCGGGCGAAAAACTGTTTTTT
CDR3aa: CASSPPEGAAGEKLFF

d_gene: .
v_gene: TRBV15
j_gene: TRBJ2-2
abundance: many
CDR3nt: TGTGCCACCCCCCAAGCACCAGGGGCCCAGAACACCGGGGAGCTGTTTTTT
CDR3aa: CATPQAPGAQNTGELFF

d_gene: .
v_gene: TRBV29-1
j_gene: TRBJ2-3
abundance: once
CDR3nt: TGCAGCGTTGATTTCCCCAGGGGGGGGGCCGGGGATACGCAGTATTTT
CDR3aa: CSVDFPRGGAGDTQYF

d_gene: .
v_gene: TRBV20-1
j_gene: TRBJ2-1
abundance: many
CDR3nt: TGCAGTGCAGGAGGGGGAGCGGGGACCTACAATGAGCAGTTCTTC
CDR3aa: CSAGGGAGTYNEQFF

d_gene: .
v_gene: TRBV2
j_gene: TRBJ1-5
abundance: many
CDR3nt: TGTGCCAGCAGTCCCTCACGGAATCAGCCCCAGCATTTT
CDR3aa: CASSPSRNQPQHF

d_gene: TRBD1
v_gene: TRBV7-8
j_gene: TRBJ2-5
abundance: many
CDR3nt: TGTGCCAGCAGCTTAGATTACGACAGGGGCCAGACCCAGTACTTC
CDR3aa: CASSLDYDRGQTQYF